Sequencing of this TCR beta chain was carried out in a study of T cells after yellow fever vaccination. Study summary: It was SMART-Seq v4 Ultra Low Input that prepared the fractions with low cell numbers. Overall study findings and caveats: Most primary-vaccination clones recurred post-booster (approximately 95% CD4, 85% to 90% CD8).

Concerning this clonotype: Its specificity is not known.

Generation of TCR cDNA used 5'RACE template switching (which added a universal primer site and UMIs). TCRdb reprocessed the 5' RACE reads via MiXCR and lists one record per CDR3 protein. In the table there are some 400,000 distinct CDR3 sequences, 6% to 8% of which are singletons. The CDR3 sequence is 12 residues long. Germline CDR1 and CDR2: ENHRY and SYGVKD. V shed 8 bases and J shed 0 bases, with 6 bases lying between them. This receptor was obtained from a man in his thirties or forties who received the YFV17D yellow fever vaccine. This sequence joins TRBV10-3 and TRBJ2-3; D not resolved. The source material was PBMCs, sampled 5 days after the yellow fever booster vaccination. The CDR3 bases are TGTGCCATCGGAGAAAGCACAGATACGCAGTATTTT. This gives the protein CAIGESTDTQYF.